This TCR beta chain was identified during a study of blood T cell repertoires in COVID-19. Germline V gene sequence: CDR1 MNHEY, CDR2 SVGAGI. The V gene end was trimmed by 6 bases and the J gene end by 2 bases; junction bases not matched to a gene: 3. This CDR3 has 14 amino acids. Assay: immunoSEQ multiplex PCR; the TCRdb copy retains only in-frame clones and omits some. This sample has 100,000 to 150,000 clones, with almost 70% found just once. The clonotype was recovered from a woman aged 70-85 years with acute or convalescent COVID-19. The specimen was peripheral blood. V usage is TRBV6-5 and J usage is TRBJ2-3, with 9 bases lining up with TRBD2. The CDR3 loop is CASSWTSDTDTQYF. The CDR3, as DNA: TGTGCCAGCAGCTGGACTAGCGACACAGATACGCAGTATTTT.